Listed here are 9 T cell receptor beta chains from one sample, sequenced in a study of blood T cell repertoires in COVID-19. Sequencing was performed with immunoSEQ multiplex PCR; in TCRdb, only in-frame clones are kept and a portion is missing. Of around 170,000 clones listed, about 83% were seen once; the top ten hold approximately 13%. Sequencing used peripheral blood. These receptors were obtained from a man aged 70 or older who had recovered from COVID-19.

This sequence joins TRBV6-1 and TRBJ1-5; TRBD1 is a possible D gene (6 bases). Trimming cost V 3 bases and J 6 bases, with 15 bases left between them. This CDR3 is 15 amino acids long. Germline CDR1 reads MNHNS; CDR2 reads SASEGT. CDR3: CASSDLGANGQPQHF. The CDR3 DNA is TGTGCCAGCAGTGACCTGGGGGCGAACGGTCAGCCCCAGCATTTT.

The V gene is TRBV4-1, the J gene TRBJ2-7; 7 bases match TRBD2. With V trimmed by 1 base and J by 2 bases, 5 bases remained unmatched. Germline CDR1 MGHRA, CDR2 YSYEKL. This CDR3 is built from 15 residues. The CDR3: CASSQAASGTYEQYF. As DNA, the CDR3 is TGCGCCAGCAGCCAAGCGGCTAGCGGTACCTACGAGCAGTACTTC.

This clone was seen once. The chain recombines TRBV6-5 with TRBJ2-7; D remains unclear. This CDR3 is 14 amino acids long. Germline V gene lookup returns CDR1 MNHEY and CDR2 SVGAGI. V was clipped by 2 bases and J by 2 bases, with 10 bases between them. CDR3 loop: CASSYGSAAYEQYF. In nucleotides, the CDR3 is TGTGCCAGCAGTTACGGATCGGCGGCCTACGAGCAGTACTTC.

The rearrangement joins TRBV5-1 to TRBJ2-3, with 7 bases aligning to TRBD1. The CDR3 consists of 15 residues. Germline loops: CDR1 SGHRS, CDR2 YFSETQ. J was trimmed by 7 bases and V by 1 base; bases with no gene match: 9. CDR3 region: CASSLRQGLSNTQYF. CDR3 bases: TGCGCCAGCAGCTTGAGACAGGGTCTATCAAATACGCAGTATTTT.

The V and J genes are TRBV11-3 and TRBJ2-5; 12 nucleotides match TRBD1. CDR1 SGHNT and CDR2 YENEEA come from the germline V gene. V lost 5 bases, J lost 5 bases, and 6 bases stayed unmatched. CDR3 length: 15 amino acids. This CDR3 reads CASSLGTGGLETQYF. The CDR3 nucleotides are TGTGCCAGCAGCCTGGGGACAGGGGGCCTGGAGACCCAGTACTTC.

The CDR3 DNA reads as TGTGCCAGCAGTCCCGGACAGTTCACTGAAGCTTTCTTT. Its protein product is CASSPGQFTEAFF. The rearrangement joins TRBV6-2 or TRBV6-3 to TRBJ1-1, with a tentative D call TRBD1 (6 bases). The CDR3 runs 13 residues. V lost 5 bases and J lost 4, with 11 bases in between. Germline CDR1 MNHEY, CDR2 SVGEGT.

The V gene is TRBV27, the J gene TRBJ1-2, with 9 positions matching TRBD1. This CDR3 comprises 17 residues. The germline V gene encodes CDR1 MNHEY and CDR2 SMNVEV (reference sequence). Unmatched junction bases numbered 11, after V lost 5 bases and J lost 1 base. The CDR3 spells CASSERLGQGSNYGYTF. CDR3 sequence (DNA): TGTGCCAGCAGTGAACGCCTTGGACAGGGGAGTAACTATGGCTACACCTTC.

This rearrangement joins TRBV5-6 to TRBJ2-5, with 16 bases matching TRBD2. The CDR3 runs 19 residues. Germline V gives CDR1 SGHDT, CDR2 YYEEEE. V lost 2 bases to trimming and J lost 5 bases; unmatched junction nucleotides: 12. In DNA form, the CDR3 reads TGTGCCAGCAGCTTATCGACCGGGACTAGCGGGAGGGCCTTGGAGACCCAGTACTTC. It codes for CASSLSTGTSGRALETQYF.

DNA for the CDR3: TGTGCCAGCAGTTTATCAGACTACGAGCAGTACTTC. Translated, it gives CASSLSDYEQYF. The V call is TRBV28, the J call TRBJ2-7; D is ambiguous. V was shortened by 1 base and J by 3 bases, with 4 bases between the two germline ends. The germline CDR1 and CDR2 sequences are MDHEN and SYDVKM. This CDR3 has 12 amino acids.